This T cell receptor beta chain was recorded in a study of T cell responses to AZD1222 COVID-19 vaccine. General study results and limits: The donor group comprised mostly white British people and more females; the analysis possibly underestimated clonal diversity.

The sample holds one count of this clone. Antigen specificity is unknown. Only in-frame clones appear in the TCRdb table, and some are missing; sequencing was by immunoSEQ multiplex PCR. The repertoire holds about 170,000 clones, with around nine tenths as singletons. This clonotype was sampled from an adult in good health. Sequencing used peripheral blood, obtained on day 0 of AZD1222 vaccination.

DNA of the CDR3: TGTGCCAGCAGTTTCACGGATTCACCCCTCCACTTT. Amino acid sequence: CASSFTDSPLHF. The rearrangement links TRBV12-3 or TRBV12-4 to TRBJ1-6; no firm D call. Trimming cost V 3 bases and J 8 bases, with 5 bases left between them. The length of the CDR3 is 12 residues.